The 2 T cell receptor beta chains below were found in one sample sequenced in a study of blood T cell repertoires in COVID-19. Sequenced by immunoSEQ multiplex PCR; TCRdb stores in-frame clones only, minus some. The sample lists around 100,000 clones, roughly 90% occurring once. Sequenced sample: peripheral blood. These receptors were obtained from a woman aged 55 to 70 with acute or convalescent COVID-19.

V gene TRBV2 combines with J gene TRBJ1-4; D is undetermined. Per the germline V gene, CDR1 is SNHLY and CDR2 is FYNNEI. This CDR3 has 13 amino acids. CDR3 coding DNA: TGTGCACTAGCGGAAACGGGAAATGAAAAACTGTTTTTT. Translation: CALAETGNEKLFF.

The chain carries TRBV18 and TRBJ2-1; tentative D call: TRBD2 (5 bases). Trimming left V 1 base short and J 3 bases short, with 10 bases between. In germline, CDR1 is KGHSH, CDR2 LQKENI. The CDR3 totals 15 residues. The CDR3 reads CASSPLDSGYNEQFF. The CDR3 DNA follows: TGTGCCAGCTCACCACTGGACTCGGGCTACAATGAGCAGTTCTTC.